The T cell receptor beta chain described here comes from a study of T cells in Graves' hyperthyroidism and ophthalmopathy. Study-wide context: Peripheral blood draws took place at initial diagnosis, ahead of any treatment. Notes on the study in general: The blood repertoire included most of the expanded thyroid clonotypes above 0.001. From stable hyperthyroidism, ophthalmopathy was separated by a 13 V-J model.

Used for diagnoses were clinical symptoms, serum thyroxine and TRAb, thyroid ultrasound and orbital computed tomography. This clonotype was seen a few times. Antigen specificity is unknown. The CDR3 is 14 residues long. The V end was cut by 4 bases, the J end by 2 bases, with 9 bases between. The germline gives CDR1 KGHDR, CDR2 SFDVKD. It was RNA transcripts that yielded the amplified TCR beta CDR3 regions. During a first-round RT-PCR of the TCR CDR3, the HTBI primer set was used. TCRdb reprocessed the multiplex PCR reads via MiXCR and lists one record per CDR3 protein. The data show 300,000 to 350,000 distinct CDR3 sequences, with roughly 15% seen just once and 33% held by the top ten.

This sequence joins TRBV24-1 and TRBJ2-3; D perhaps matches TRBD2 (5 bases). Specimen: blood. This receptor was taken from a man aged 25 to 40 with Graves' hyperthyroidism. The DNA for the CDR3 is TGTGCCACCAGTGAGCCGGACTTCACAGATACGCAGTATTTT. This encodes CATSEPDFTDTQYF.